The 9 T cell receptor beta chains listed next were all sequenced from one sample in a study of a mutant IDH1 vaccine in newly diagnosed glioma. The data were produced by immunoSEQ multiplex PCR, yet TCRdb's version contains in-frame clones alone and is incomplete. The table includes tens of thousands of clones, over 75% detected once. Antigen specificity for these receptors is unknown. Time point indicated: week 5, during vaccination. Every vaccine dose comprised 300 ug of mutant IDH1 20-mer peptide plus topical imiquimod. The material sequenced was PBMCs, taken from a glioma patient whose treatment included an IDH1 peptide vaccine. The receptors shown here come from a middle-aged man with glioma.

This clone was counted only a few times. The V gene is TRBV27, the J gene TRBJ2-7; weak D call: TRBD1 (6 bases). Germline V lookup: CDR1 MNHEY, CDR2 SMNVEV (reference sequence). This CDR3 has 13 amino acids. The V end was cut by 4 bases, the J end by 9 bases, with 16 bases between. The CDR3: CASSSRARGRQYF. Here the CDR3 DNA reads TGTGCCAGCAGTTCCCGTGCCAGGGGCCGGCAGTACTTC.

The V call is TRBV10-3, the J call TRBJ1-1; no firm D call. The V and J ends lost 7 bases and 0 bases respectively, with 9 bases between them. Germline V lookup: CDR1 ENHRY, CDR2 SYGVKD. The length of the CDR3 is 13 residues. The CDR3 DNA is TGTGCCATCACGGTTGGAATGAACACTGAAGCTTTCTTT. Encoded protein: CAITVGMNTEAFF.

The rearrangement links TRBV5-6 to TRBJ1-2; 10 nucleotides align to TRBD1. The ends lost 4 bases at V and 3 bases at J; junction bases unmatched: 9. CDR1 and CDR2 from the germline V gene are SGHDT and YYEEEE. The CDR3 extends over 16 amino acids. In DNA form, the CDR3 reads TGTGCCAGCAGCCCAGACAGGGGGCGGCGACACTATGGCTACACCTTC. This codes for CASSPDRGRRHYGYTF.

V and J are TRBV21-1 and TRBJ2-1; the table's TRBD2 call for D was not verified on the DNA. TRBV21-1 is described as a pseudogene. The CDR3 totals 19 residues. The CDR3 sequence is CASNLWGGSKNAPYNEQFF. As DNA, the CDR3 is TGTGCCAGCAACCTATGGGGGGGGAGCAAAAATGCCCCATACAATGAGCAGTTCTTC.

The CDR3 spells CASSVQGTKTQYF. In DNA, the CDR3 is TGTGCCAGCAGTGTCCAGGGTACGAAGACCCAGTACTTC. The rearrangement links TRBV2 to TRBJ2-5; tentative D call: TRBD1 (5 bases). Germline V lookup: CDR1 SNHLY, CDR2 FYNNEI. CDR3 length: 13 amino acids. Trimming shortened V by 4 bases and J by 6 bases, and 12 bases separated the two germline ends.

CDR3 nucleotide sequence: TGTGCCAGCCCTCCCGGGACAGGGAAGACCGGGGAGCTGTTTTTT. Translating it yields CASPPGTGKTGELFF. The V call is TRBV11-3, the J call TRBJ2-2; TRBD1 matches 9 bases. V dropped 8 bases and J dropped 5; count of bases not matched to a gene: 9. This CDR3 has 15 amino acids. Germline CDR1 and CDR2: SGHNT and YENEEA.

The CDR3 spells CASSLGDYLSYEQYF. The CDR3 bases are TGTGCCAGCAGCTTAGGGGACTACCTCTCCTACGAGCAGTACTTC. The chain carries TRBV7-6 and TRBJ2-7; 7 nucleotides align to TRBD2. This CDR3 comprises 15 residues. V was clipped by 1 base and J by 0 bases; unmatched bases: 3. Germline CDR1 reads SGHVS; CDR2 reads FNYEAQ.

This chain connects TRBV4-1 to TRBJ2-2; TRBD2 agrees at 14 bases. From germline, CDR1 is MGHRA and CDR2 YSYEKL. The CDR3 runs 18 residues. The J segment lost 0 bases and the V segment lost 3 bases, leaving 3 bases of the junction unmatched. The CDR3 reads CASSHGTSGRANTGELFF. For the CDR3, the DNA is TGCGCCAGCAGCCACGGGACTAGCGGGAGAGCGAACACCGGGGAGCTGTTTTTT.

The chain has TRBV5-1 and TRBJ1-2; unclear D gene. CDR1 is SGHRS and CDR2 is YFSETQ in the germline V gene. V was shortened by 4 bases and J by 6 bases, with 19 bases between the two germline ends. The CDR3 is 15 amino acids. CDR3 nucleotide sequence: TGCGCCAGCAGCCCGTTGATGACTGCTCGGAATGGCTACACCTTC. It codes for CASSPLMTARNGYTF. Filled out from reference TRBV5-1 and TRBJ1-2, the complete variable domain reads KAGVTQTPRYLIKTRGQQVTLSCSPISGHRSVSWYQQTPGQGLQFLFEYFSETQRNKGNFPGRFSGRQFSNSRSEMNVSTLELGDSALYLCASSPLMTARNGYTFGSGTRLTVV.